This T cell receptor (beta chain) was identified during a study of monozygotic twins with inflammatory bowel disease. TCRdb reprocessed the 5' RACE reads, keeping one entry per CDR3 protein, no DNA. Reported are around 380,000 distinct CDR3 sequences; the ten largest clones contain 2% to 2.5%. Comment on this clonotype: Antigen unknown.

Germline V gene sequence: CDR1 LNHNV, CDR2 YYDKDF (reference sequence). The CDR3 spans 14 residues. The study, taken as a whole, reports: Support was absent for any single strong signal or clonotype linked to IBD.

Material for sequencing was blood. V is TRBV15 and J is TRBJ2-2; TCRdb calls TRBD2, which cannot be checked without DNA. The clonotype originates from a human donor with ulcerative colitis or Crohn's disease, or a healthy co-twin of an affected twin (not recorded which). This CDR3 is CATSTLEVTGELFF.